Below are 5 T cell receptor beta chains sequenced from a single sample in a study of vaccination effects on CD4 cells after COVID-19. These receptors have no known antigen. Prior to sequencing, the ViraFEST assay stimulated PBMC with viral peptide pools, which expanded the antigen-specific CD4+ T cells. Culture proceeded for 10 days, and CD4+ T cells were then isolated. Neither prior SARS-CoV-2 infection nor positive nucleocapsid antibodies were present in the vaccine recipients. The protocol was immunoSEQ multiplex PCR, while the TCRdb copy is restricted to in-frame clones and leaves out a portion. Of tens of thousands of clones listed, roughly 74% are singletons. The sequences come from CD4+ T cells from PBMCs cultured with HCoV-NL63 spike peptides, collected before COVID-19 vaccination. Every receptor here comes from a human donor who received a COVID-19 vaccine.

This chain uses TRBV6-5 with TRBJ2-1; D remains unclear. The CDR3 spans 15 residues. The V and J ends lost 4 bases and 10 bases respectively, with 20 bases between them. In germline, CDR1 is MNHEY, CDR2 SVGAGI. CDR3 bases: TGTGCCAGCAGTTCCCCTCGGGCGCGGAATTTGGAGCAGTTCTTC. Amino acids: CASSSPRARNLEQFF.

This CDR3 reads CASSRGGSSSGANVLTF. The CDR3, as DNA: TGTGCCAGCAGCCGCGGGGGTTCGAGCTCTGGGGCCAACGTCCTGACTTTC. This chain links TRBV7-9 with TRBJ2-6; 7 bases map to TRBD2. CDR1 and CDR2 from the germline V gene are SEHNR and FQNEAQ (reference sequence). V was clipped by 5 bases and J by 0 bases; unmatched bases: 7. The CDR3 has 17 residues.

The chain couples TRBV6-4 to TRBJ1-3; D unresolved. There are 10 residues in the CDR3. V was pared by 9 bases and J by 10 bases, with 10 bases between. CDR1 MRHNA and CDR2 SNTAGT come from the germline V gene. The CDR3 region is CASPTVTIYF. The CDR3 nucleotides are TGTGCCAGTCCAACGGTAACCATATATTTT.

The gene calls are TRBV6-1 and TRBJ1-1; maybe TRBD1 (5 bases). Germline CDR1 reads MNHNS; CDR2 reads SASEGT. Trimming removed 2 bases from V and 3 bases from J, with 10 bases in between. The CDR3 has 14 residues. The CDR3 loop reads CASSERDGDTEAFF. The DNA of the CDR3 is TGTGCCAGCAGTGAACGGGACGGAGACACTGAAGCTTTCTTT.

The chain couples TRBV2 to TRBJ2-5; D uncertain. This CDR3 contains 15 residues. Germline CDR1 and CDR2: SNHLY and FYNNEI. Trimming left V 4 bases short and J 7 bases short, with 19 bases between. Here the CDR3 DNA reads TGTGCCAGCAGTGGCCCCGGCCTGACCCTGGGGACCCAGTACTTC. It encodes CASSGPGLTLGTQYF. Filled out from reference TRBV2 and TRBJ2-5, the complete variable domain reads EPEVTQTPSHQVTQMGQEVILRCVPISNHLYFYWYRQILGQKVEFLVSFYNNEISEKSEIFDDQFSVERPDGSNFTLKIRSTKLEDSAMYFCASSGPGLTLGTQYFGPGTRLLVL.